These 13 T cell receptor beta chains came from one sample sequenced in a study of cytomegalovirus exposure and HLA in healthy donors. The method was immunoSEQ multiplex PCR; TCRdb's version includes in-frame clones alone and lacks a portion of them. Here the sample spans tens of thousands of clones, 94% being singletons. The sample consisted of PBMCs. The receptors here all came from a woman under 30 in good health and CMV-seropositive.

The chain is built from TRBV11-2 and TRBJ1-2, with D maybe TRBD1 (6 bases). Germline CDR1 SGHAT, CDR2 FQNNGV. Trimming stripped 3 bases from V and 3 bases from J, with 14 bases between. The CDR3 loop spans 15 amino acids. The CDR3 protein is CASSFQGGGDYGYTF. The CDR3 DNA reads as TGTGCCAGCAGCTTTCAAGGGGGGGGAGACTATGGCTACACCTTC.

The V gene is TRBV9, the J gene TRBJ1-4; 9 positions agree with TRBD1. J gave up 5 bases and V 2 bases, and 13 bases lay outside the gene matches. CDR1 and CDR2 (germline): SGDLS, YYNGEE. The CDR3 covers 18 residues. The CDR3 coding sequence is TGTGCCAGCAGCGTCGGCGGACAGGGGAGGGGGGGGAATGAAAAACTGTTTTTT. Protein sequence: CASSVGGQGRGGNEKLFF.

The chain joins TRBV19 to TRBJ1-2; perhaps TRBD1 as D (5 bases). From germline, CDR1 is LNHDA and CDR2 SQIVND (reference sequence). Trimming removed 3 bases at V and 4 bases at J, with 15 bases between. This CDR3 is built from 15 residues. CDR3 nucleotides: TGTGCCAGTAGTATTCGGGGGGAAGTAATCTATGGCTACACCTTC. Its protein product is CASSIRGEVIYGYTF.

The CDR3 DNA reads as TGTGCCAGCAGCGCACATCAGGGTTCTGGAAACACCATATATTTT. This translates into CASSAHQGSGNTIYF. The chain employs TRBV7-9 and TRBJ1-3; maybe TRBD1 (5 bases). V shed 5 bases and J shed 1 base, with 12 bases lying between them. The germline gives CDR1 SEHNR, CDR2 FQNEAQ (reference sequence). The CDR3 runs to 15 residues.

The CDR3 DNA reads as TGTGCCAGCGCCGGACAGACTAATTCACCCCTCCACTTT. It yields the protein CASAGQTNSPLHF. The rearrangement joins TRBV6-5 to TRBJ1-6, with a weak D call TRBD1 (6 bases). CDR3 length: 13 residues. V was trimmed by 8 bases and J by 6 bases, leaving 11 bases between them. The germline gives CDR1 MNHEY, CDR2 SVGAGI.

The chain combines TRBV19 with TRBJ1-3; D ambiguous. This CDR3 has 12 residues. From germline, CDR1 is LNHDA and CDR2 SQIVND (reference sequence). V was pared by 10 bases and J by 1 base, with 8 bases between. The DNA for the CDR3 is TGTGCCACTACGGGGTCTGGAAACACCATATATTTT. Translating it yields CATTGSGNTIYF.

The chain uses TRBV7-2 and TRBJ2-2; 11 bases agree with TRBD2. The CDR3 totals 16 residues. J gave up 6 bases and V 5 bases, and 8 bases lay outside the gene matches. CDR1 is SGHTA, CDR2 FQGNSA, per germline. In DNA, the CDR3 is TGTGCCAGCAGCCTCAGACTAGCGGGGTTTCCCGGGGAGCTGTTTTTT. Translating it yields CASSLRLAGFPGELFF. The full variable domain, completed using reference TRBV7-2 and TRBJ2-2, is GAGVSQSPSNKVTEKGKDVELRCDPISGHTALYWYRQSLGQGLEFLIYFQGNSAPDKSGLPSDRFSAERTGGSVSTLTIQRTQQEDSAVYLCASSLRLAGFPGELFFGEGSRLTVL.

The chain carries TRBV11-2 and TRBJ2-7; perhaps TRBD1 as D (7 bases). Trimming stripped 1 base from V and 2 bases from J, with 18 bases between. This CDR3 comprises 17 residues. The germline V gene has CDR1 SGHAT and CDR2 FQNNGV. In nucleotides, the CDR3 is TGTGCCAGCAGCTTAGGAAGAGGGGGCGGGGTCCCCTACGAGCAGTACTTC. Protein product: CASSLGRGGGVPYEQYF.

The chain joins TRBV10-3 to TRBJ2-6, with 7 bases lining up with TRBD1. Germline assignment: CDR1 ENHRY and CDR2 SYGVKD. This CDR3 contains 15 residues. The V and J ends lost 7 bases and 2 bases, in that order; junction bases with no gene match: 5. The CDR3: CAITDRVTGANVLTF. Here the CDR3 DNA reads TGTGCCATCACCGACAGGGTGACTGGGGCCAACGTCCTGACTTTC.

The gene calls are TRBV5-6 and TRBJ1-6; D gene unclear. V was trimmed by 2 bases and J by 4 bases, leaving 7 bases between them. Germline V gene lookup returns CDR1 SGHDT and CDR2 YYEEEE. This CDR3 spans 14 amino acids. DNA of the CDR3: TGTGCCAGCAGCTTCCGGGATTATAATTCACCCCTCCACTTT. Its protein is CASSFRDYNSPLHF.

This chain joins TRBV18 and TRBJ1-2; D unresolved. This CDR3 is built from 13 residues. The V gene's germline CDR1 is KGHSH and CDR2 LQKENI. V was clipped by 3 bases and J by 4 bases, with 9 bases between them. CDR3 sequence: CASSPARIYGYTF. CDR3 DNA: TGTGCCAGCTCACCGGCAAGAATCTATGGCTACACCTTC.

This chain joins TRBV29-1 and TRBJ2-7; 9 bases line up with TRBD1. CDR1 SQVTM and CDR2 ANQGSEA come from the germline V gene. Trimming took 7 bases from V and 0 from J; bases not matched to a gene: 10. This CDR3 is built from 15 residues. Here the CDR3 DNA reads TGCAGCGCCTCATACGGACAGGGGAGCTCCTACGAGCAGTACTTC. It encodes CSASYGQGSSYEQYF.

This sequence joins TRBV10-3 and TRBJ1-1; D possibly corresponds to TRBD1 (5 bases). Germline V gene lookup returns CDR1 ENHRY and CDR2 SYGVKD. The CDR3 covers 13 residues. With 3 bases removed from V and 6 bases from J, the gap between germline ends came to 11 bases. The CDR3 nucleotides read TGTGCCATCAGTGATGTAGGGGAGGCTGAAGCTTTCTTT. Encoded protein: CAISDVGEAEAFF.